This is a list of T cell receptor beta chains from one sample in a study of technical replicates of blood from a handful of donors. The data were produced by immunoSEQ multiplex PCR, yet TCRdb's version contains in-frame clones alone and is incomplete. This repertoire shows 45,000 to 50,000 clones, roughly nine tenths found once; its top ten account for 3.9%. Sequenced material: PBMCs. These receptors all stem from a human donor in good health. Some clones in this sample may be carry-over from other donors' samples. Both conserved end residues are part of each CDR3. The D gene is left open where the match is weak. Expanded clones are given a class, and other clones once, few, many or no size at all.

J gene,V gene,clone size,D gene,CDR3 DNA,CDR3 protein
TRBJ2-3,TRBV7-2,-,-,TGTGCCAGCAGCTTAGCTTTAGTAACAGATACGCAGTATTTT,CASSLALVTDTQYF
TRBJ2-2,TRBV4-3,-,-,TGCGCCAGCAGCCAAGGTCAGGGGAGCACCGGGGAGCTGTTTTTT,CASSQGQGSTGELFF
TRBJ2-7,TRBV7-9,-,TRBD1,TGTGCCAGCAGCTTAGCGACAGGGGGGAACTACGAGCAGTACTTC,CASSLATGGNYEQYF
TRBJ2-5,TRBV7-2,-,TRBD2,TGTGCCAGCAGCAAGTGGCTAGCGGCAGAGACCCAGTACTTC,CASSKWLAAETQYF
TRBJ2-7,TRBV7-2,few,-,TGTGCCAGCAGTTATCAGGGTATTAGCACTGAGCAGTACTTC,CASSYQGISTEQYF
TRBJ2-7,TRBV21-1,-,-,TGTGCCAGCAGCAAAGAATGTGGCGGGAGGACCCACGAGCAGTACTTC,CASSKECGGRTHEQYF
TRBJ2-1,TRBV30,-,TRBD2,TGTGCCTGTCCTAGCGGGAGGCCCTACAATGAGCAGTTCTTC,CACPSGRPYNEQFF
TRBJ1-2,TRBV19,-,-,TGTGCCAGTAGTATTTCAGGACTGAGCTATGGCTACACCTTC,CASSISGLSYGYTF
TRBJ1-5,TRBV5-1,-,TRBD1,TGCGCCAGCAGCTCCGAAGGGGGCCGGGAGCCCCAGCATTTT,CASSSEGGREPQHF
TRBJ2-7,TRBV5-1,-,-,TGCGCCAGCAGCTTGGAACCGGGACCCGGGGGCTACGAGCAGTACTTC,CASSLEPGPGGYEQYF
TRBJ1-5,TRBV28,once,TRBD1,TGTGCCAGCAGTATTACAGGGGAGCATCAGCCCCAGCATTTT,CASSITGEHQPQHF
TRBJ1-1,TRBV5-1,-,-,TGCGCCAGCAGTCCCGCTGGCGGGTACACTGAAGCTTTCTTT,CASSPAGGYTEAFF
TRBJ1-2,TRBV6-5,-,-,TGTGCCAGCTCTGAGGGGAGGCAAGGCTACACCTTC,CASSEGRQGYTF
TRBJ2-1,TRBV2,-,TRBD1,TGTGCCAGCAGTGACGGACAGGGGTGGTACAATGAGCAGTTCTTC,CASSDGQGWYNEQFF
TRBJ2-1,TRBV6-4,-,TRBD2,TGTGCCAGCAGCCCAGACGGGACTATCAATGAGCAGTTCTTC,CASSPDGTINEQFF
TRBJ1-6,TRBV7-8,-,-,TGTGCCAGCAGCTTAGATAGCTCCTATAATTCACCCCTCCACTTT,CASSLDSSYNSPLHF
TRBJ2-1,TRBV5-4,once,TRBD2,TGTGCCAGCAGCTTGGGCGGGAGCTCCTACAATGAGCAGTTCTTC,CASSLGGSSYNEQFF
TRBJ2-3,TRBV7-2,-,-,TGTGCCAGTCGTCGGGAGAGCACAGATACGCAGTATTTT,CASRRESTDTQYF
TRBJ2-5,TRBV7-2,-,-,TGTGCCAGCAGCTTAGCGTTCCTAGCCGGCCAAGAGACCCAGTACTTC,CASSLAFLAGQETQYF
TRBJ1-4,TRBV4-3,-,-,TGCGCCAGCAGCCTGGGTATACAGGGTTTAGGAAATGAAAAACTGTTTTTT,CASSLGIQGLGNEKLFF
TRBJ1-5,TRBV4-3,-,-,TGCGCCAGCAGCCCCCAAAAGGGAGTAAATCAGCCCCAGCATTTT,CASSPQKGVNQPQHF
TRBJ2-6,TRBV29-1,-,TRBD1,TGCAGCGCTGACACCGGGACAGGGGGCCCTGGGGCCAACGTCCTGACTTTC,CSADTGTGGPGANVLTF
TRBJ2-7,TRBV10-2,-,TRBD2,TGCGCCAGCAGCCCCTTGACTAGCGGGGGACTCTACGAGCAGTACTTC,CASSPLTSGGLYEQYF
TRBJ1-1,TRBV2,-,-,TGTGCCAGCAGGCCGGGATCGGGAGATTTCGAAGCTTTCTTT,CASRPGSGDFEAFF
TRBJ1-5,TRBV2,-,-,TGTGCCAGCAGTGTTAATAGCAATCAGCCCCAGCATTTT,CASSVNSNQPQHF
TRBJ2-7,TRBV13,-,TRBD2,TGTGCCAGCAGCCCACCGGCTAGCGGGGGGGTACGCGAGCAGTACTTC,CASSPPASGGVREQYF
TRBJ2-6,TRBV5-1,-,-,TGCGCCAGCAGCTTGACAGGGTCTGGGGCCAACGTCCTGACTTTC,CASSLTGSGANVLTF
TRBJ2-7,TRBV9,once,TRBD2,TGTGCCAGCAGCGTAACAGCGGGAGTCCCCGAGCAGTACTTC,CASSVTAGVPEQYF
TRBJ1-2,TRBV6-1,-,-,TGTGCCAGCAGTGTAGGGCCGGGGGGAAACTATGGCTACACCTTC,CASSVGPGGNYGYTF
TRBJ1-2,TRBV29-1,-,-,TGCAGCGTTGCGGCAGGGTCTTTTGGCTACACCTTC,CSVAAGSFGYTF
TRBJ1-2,TRBV5-4,-,-,TGTGCCAGCAGCTTGGGTCAGGGCTACACCTTC,CASSLGQGYTF
TRBJ1-5,TRBV6-5,-,-,TGTGCCAGCAGCCCGGGGGGGTGGAATCAGCCCCAGCATTTT,CASSPGGWNQPQHF
TRBJ1-4,TRBV5-8,-,-,TGTGCCAGCAGCTTGGGGGGCGGACCCGGCAACGAAAAACTGTTTTTT,CASSLGGGPGNEKLFF
TRBJ2-3,TRBV4-3,-,-,TGCGCCAGCTCCTCCCGAACGGGCACAGATACGCAGTATTTT,CASSSRTGTDTQYF
TRBJ2-7,TRBV2,-,-,TGTGCCAGCATTGCGGCCTCCTACGAGCAGTACTTC,CASIAASYEQYF
TRBJ1-2,TRBV29-1,once,-,TGCAGCGCCCCCGTCTATGGCTACACCTTC,CSAPVYGYTF
TRBJ2-5,TRBV10-3,-,TRBD2,TGTGCCATCAGTGATTACGGACTAGCGGGGGTCCAAGAGACCCAGTACTTC,CAISDYGLAGVQETQYF
TRBJ2-7,TRBV30,once,-,TGTGCCTGGAGTCATTCCTACTCCTACGAGCAGTACTTC,CAWSHSYSYEQYF
TRBJ1-3,TRBV7-9,-,TRBD1,TGTGCCAGCAGCTTATTACAGGGGCCTTCGGGAAACACCATATATTTT,CASSLLQGPSGNTIYF
TRBJ2-1,TRBV20-1,once,-,TGCAGTGCTATTGAGCGTAAAGAGCAGTTCTTC,CSAIERKEQFF
TRBJ2-7,TRBV11-2,-,-,TGTGCCAGCAGCTCCGCCTACGAGCAGTACTTC,CASSSAYEQYF
TRBJ2-1,TRBV6-4,few,TRBD1,TGTGCCAGCAGTCCGGCTGGGACAGGGGGCTACAATGAGCAGTTCTTC,CASSPAGTGGYNEQFF
TRBJ2-2,TRBV4-2,-,-,TGTGCCAGCAGCCAAGGGACTTCGAGCGGGAACACCGGGGAGCTGTTTTTT,CASSQGTSSGNTGELFF
TRBJ2-3,TRBV4-3,-,TRBD2,TGCGCCAGCAGCTCGAGCGGGGGGGCGGCAGATACGCAGTATTTT,CASSSSGGAADTQYF
TRBJ1-3,TRBV7-2,-,-,TGTGCCAGCAGCTTAGCCGGGGGGGTGGGAGGAAACACCATATATTTT,CASSLAGGVGGNTIYF
TRBJ1-2,TRBV9,once,TRBD1,TGTGCCAGCAGCTTCCGGGACAGGGTGAATGATGGCTACACCTTC,CASSFRDRVNDGYTF
TRBJ2-7,TRBV5-1,-,TRBD2,TGCGCCAGCACCGATTGGGAGCGGGGAGGGACCTACGAGCAGTACTTC,CASTDWERGGTYEQYF
TRBJ1-6,TRBV19,-,TRBD1,TGTGCCAGTAGTAATACCCGGACAGGACAGAGCTCCTATAATTCACCCCTCCACTTT,CASSNTRTGQSSYNSPLHF
TRBJ2-1,TRBV27,-,TRBD2,TGTGCCAGCAGTACGGGACTAGCGGGGTCTAGCTCCTACAATGAGCAGTTCTTC,CASSTGLAGSSSYNEQFF
TRBJ2-5,TRBV4-3,-,TRBD1,TGCGCCAGCAGCCAAGACAGGGGGACAGAGACCCAGTACTTC,CASSQDRGTETQYF
TRBJ1-1,TRBV20-1,once,-,TGCAGTGCGGGGGGGAACACTGAAGCTTTCTTT,CSAGGNTEAFF
TRBJ2-7,TRBV20-1,-,-,TGCAGTGCTGAGGGTACAGGGCAGGAGTACTTC,CSAEGTGQEYF
TRBJ2-7,TRBV27,-,-,TGTGCCAGCAGTTTAACCGGTCAGGGCTCCCTCAGCGTCGCTCAGTACTTC,CASSLTGQGSLSVAQYF
TRBJ1-3,TRBV9,-,-,TGTGCCAGCAGCGTAGCGGGTAAAGACACCATATATTTT,CASSVAGKDTIYF
TRBJ1-1,TRBV5-4,-,TRBD1,TGTGCCAGCAGCGAGACCCGGGACAGGGTTGAAGCTTTCTTT,CASSETRDRVEAFF
TRBJ2-7,TRBV6-4,-,TRBD2,TGTGCCAGCATTACTAGCGGAGGTGGGGAGCAGTACTTC,CASITSGGGEQYF
TRBJ1-1,TRBV5-8,-,-,TGTGCCAGCAGCTTGGGTGCGCGCATGAACACTGAAGCTTTCTTT,CASSLGARMNTEAFF